Below, 10 T cell receptor beta chains from the same sample are listed, as sequenced in a study of blood T cell repertoires in COVID-19 (dated by TCRdb to the early 2020s). Libraries were constructed by the immunoSEQ multiplex PCR assay. The source is immuneACCESS, and TCRdb retained only in-frame sequences with V and J called. Part of the clones is not carried over; for the studies checked, unresolved V genes explain less than half of this, and the remainder is unexplained. For this sample there are 120,000 to 150,000 clones; about 88% appear just once. The ten largest make up roughly a tenth of the sample. What was sequenced was peripheral blood. These receptors originate from a man aged 45-60 years with active or convalescent COVID-19.

This clone has more than one count but fewer than ten. The genes are TRBV7-2 and TRBJ2-5; TRBD2 matches 13 bases. Per germline, CDR1 SGHTA and CDR2 FQGNSA. The CDR3 is made up of 17 amino acids. The trim removed 4 bases at V and 5 bases at J, leaving 10 bases unmatched. The CDR3 nucleotides read TGTGCCAGCAGCTCAAACCCGGGACTAGCGGGAAGGGAGACCCAGTACTTC. Translating it yields CASSSNPGLAGRETQYF.

This chain uses TRBV5-1 with TRBJ1-1; TRBD1 matches at 7 bases. The germline V gene encodes CDR1 SGHRS and CDR2 YFSETQ. V was clipped by 2 bases and J by 4 bases; unmatched bases: 2. CDR3 length: 13 residues. The CDR3 DNA reads TGCGCCAGCAGCTTTACAGGGGCCACTGAAGCTTTCTTT. It translates to CASSFTGATEAFF. Supplemented by reference TRBV5-1 and TRBJ1-1, the full variable domain reads KAGVTQTPRYLIKTRGQQVTLSCSPISGHRSVSWYQQTPGQGLQFLFEYFSETQRNKGNFPGRFSGRQFSNSRSEMNVSTLELGDSALYLCASSFTGATEAFFGQGTRLTVV.

This clone was found a few times. The chain employs TRBV5-8 and TRBJ1-6, with D maybe TRBD1 (6 bases). V gave up 0 bases and J gave up 4 bases, with 17 bases separating them. CDR1 is SGHTS and CDR2 is YDEGEE in the germline V gene. The CDR3 has 18 residues. The CDR3 DNA sequence: TGTGCCAGCAGCTTGGGGGATCCGACAGGCAGATATAATTCACCCCTCCACTTT. It translates to CASSLGDPTGRYNSPLHF.

This chain uses TRBV2 with TRBJ1-6; D might be TRBD1 (5 bases). Deletions cut 7 bases from V and 4 bases from J, with 17 bases between. This CDR3 has 16 amino acids. From germline, CDR1 is SNHLY and CDR2 FYNNEI. The CDR3 region is CASKLAGTNYNSPLHF. The CDR3 DNA reads as TGTGCCAGCAAACTAGCCGGGACGAATTATAATTCACCCCTCCACTTT.

The chain recombines TRBV29-1 with TRBJ2-7; 7 bases align to TRBD1. This CDR3 comprises 12 residues. Germline CDR1 and CDR2: SQVTM and ANQGSEA. The ends lost 3 bases at V and 3 bases at J; junction bases unmatched: 2. For the CDR3, the DNA is TGCAGCGTTGATGCAGGGGGCTACGAGCAGTACTTC. This translates into CSVDAGGYEQYF.

The CDR3 loop reads CASSLLGTDYEQYF. The CDR3 nucleotides are TGTGCCAGCAGCTTATTAGGTACAGACTACGAGCAGTACTTC. J is TRBJ2-7 and V is TRBV7-9; the D is unclear. Per germline, CDR1 SEHNR and CDR2 FQNEAQ (reference sequence). The CDR3 spans 14 residues. V was shortened by 2 bases and J by 3 bases, with 11 bases between the two germline ends.

This clone was recorded only once. This chain joins TRBV25-1 and TRBJ2-7, with 7 nucleotides matching TRBD2. The ends lost 1 base at V and 5 bases at J; junction bases unmatched: 2. Germline lookup yields CDR1 MGHDK and CDR2 SYGVNS. This CDR3 is built from 13 residues. CDR3 sequence (DNA): TGTGCCAGCAGTGAATGGGGGAGGGACGAGCAGTACTTC. Protein sequence: CASSEWGRDEQYF.

This clone was detected only a few times. The chain uses TRBV28 and TRBJ2-7; D perhaps matches TRBD1 (5 bases). CDR1 and CDR2 (germline): MDHEN, SYDVKM. The ends were cut back, 6 bases at V and 2 bases at J, with 17 bases in the middle. The CDR3 loop spans 15 amino acids. For the CDR3, the DNA is TGTGCCAGCAGCCCCTCCTCCCAGGGAACCTACGAGCAGTACTTC. It translates to CASSPSSQGTYEQYF.

This clone occurred once. The chain is built from TRBV6-5 and TRBJ1-5; 10 nucleotides match TRBD1. The trim removed 6 bases at V and 1 base at J, leaving 3 bases unmatched. The CDR3 spans 15 residues. Germline loops: CDR1 MNHEY, CDR2 SVGAGI. CDR3 in DNA: TGTGCCAGCAGCACGACAGGGGGCAGCAATCAGCCCCAGCATTTT. It specifies CASSTTGGSNQPQHF.

J is TRBJ2-3 and V is TRBV7-3; D unresolved. V shed 5 bases and J shed 4 bases, with 13 bases lying between them. Per the germline V gene, CDR1 is SGHTA and CDR2 is FQGTGA. This CDR3 spans 14 amino acids. CDR3 in amino acids: CASSRHLGSDTQYF. CDR3 in DNA: TGTGCCAGCAGCCGCCATCTCGGGTCAGATACGCAGTATTTT. The full variable domain, rest sourced from reference TRBV7-3 and TRBJ2-3, is GAGVSQTPSNKVTEKGKYVELRCDPISGHTALYWYRQSLGQGPEFLIYFQGTGAADDSGLPNDRFFAVRPEGSVSTLKIQRTERGDSAVYLCASSRHLGSDTQYFGPGTRLTVL.